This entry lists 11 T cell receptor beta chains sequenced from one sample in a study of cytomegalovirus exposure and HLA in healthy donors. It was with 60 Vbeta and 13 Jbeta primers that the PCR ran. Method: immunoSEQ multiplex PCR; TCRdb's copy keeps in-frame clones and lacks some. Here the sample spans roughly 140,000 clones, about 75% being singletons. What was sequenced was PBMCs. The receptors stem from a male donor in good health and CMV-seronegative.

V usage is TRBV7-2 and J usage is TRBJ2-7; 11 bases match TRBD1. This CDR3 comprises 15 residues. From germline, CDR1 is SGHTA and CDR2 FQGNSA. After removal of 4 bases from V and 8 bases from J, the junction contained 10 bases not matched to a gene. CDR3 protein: CASSSTGTGGLKQYF. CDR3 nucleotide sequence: TGTGCCAGCAGCTCCACTGGGACAGGGGGGCTGAAGCAGTACTTC.

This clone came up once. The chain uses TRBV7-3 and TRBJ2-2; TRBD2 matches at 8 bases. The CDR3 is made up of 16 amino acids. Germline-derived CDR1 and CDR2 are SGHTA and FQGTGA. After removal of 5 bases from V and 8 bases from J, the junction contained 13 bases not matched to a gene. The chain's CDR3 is CASSALGTSLTGELFF. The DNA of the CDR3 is TGTGCCAGCAGCGCCCTAGGGACTAGTCTGACTGGGGAGCTGTTTTTT.

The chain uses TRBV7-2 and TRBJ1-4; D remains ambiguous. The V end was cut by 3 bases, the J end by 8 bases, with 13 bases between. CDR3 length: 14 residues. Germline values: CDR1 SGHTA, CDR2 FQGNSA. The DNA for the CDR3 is TGTGCCAGCAGCTTCGGGGTCGGGAACGAAAAACTGTTTTTT. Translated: CASSFGVGNEKLFF. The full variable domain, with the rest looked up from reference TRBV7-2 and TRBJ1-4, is GAGVSQSPSNKVTEKGKDVELRCDPISGHTALYWYRQSLGQGLEFLIYFQGNSAPDKSGLPSDRFSAERTGGSVSTLTIQRTQQEDSAVYLCASSFGVGNEKLFFGSGTQLSVL.

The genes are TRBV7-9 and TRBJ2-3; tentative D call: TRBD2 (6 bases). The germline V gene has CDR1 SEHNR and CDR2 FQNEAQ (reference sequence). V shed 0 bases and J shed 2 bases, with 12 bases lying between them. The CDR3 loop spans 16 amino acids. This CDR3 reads CASSLAPGLDTDTQYF. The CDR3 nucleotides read TGTGCCAGCAGCTTAGCGCCGGGACTCGACACAGATACGCAGTATTTT.

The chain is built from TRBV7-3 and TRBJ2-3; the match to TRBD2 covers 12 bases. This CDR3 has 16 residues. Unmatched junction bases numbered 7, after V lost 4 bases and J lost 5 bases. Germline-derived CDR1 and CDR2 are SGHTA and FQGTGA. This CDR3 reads CASSSRLAGALDTQYF. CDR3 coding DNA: TGTGCCAGCAGCTCTCGACTAGCGGGAGCGTTAGATACGCAGTATTTT.

CDR3 region: CASSPGVNQPQHF. CDR3 nucleotides: TGTGCCAGCAGCCCCGGGGTGAATCAGCCCCAGCATTTT. This chain links TRBV7-3 with TRBJ1-5, with D hard to call. V lost 5 bases to trimming and J lost 4 bases, with 9 bases between them. The CDR3 is made up of 13 amino acids. CDR1 and CDR2 (germline): SGHTA, FQGTGA.

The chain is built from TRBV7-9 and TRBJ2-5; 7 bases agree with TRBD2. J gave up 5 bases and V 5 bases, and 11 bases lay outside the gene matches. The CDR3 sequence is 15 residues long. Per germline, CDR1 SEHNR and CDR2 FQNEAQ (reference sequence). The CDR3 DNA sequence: TGTGCCAGCAGCCCCGATGGGGGGGGTGGGGAGACCCAGTACTTC. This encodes CASSPDGGGGETQYF.

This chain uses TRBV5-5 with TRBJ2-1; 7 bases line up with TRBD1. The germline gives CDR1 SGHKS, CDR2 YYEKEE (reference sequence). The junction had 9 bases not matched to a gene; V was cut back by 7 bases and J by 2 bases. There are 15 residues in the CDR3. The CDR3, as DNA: TGTGCCAGCTTTAGACCGGGACAGCCCTACAATGAGCAGTTCTTC. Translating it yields CASFRPGQPYNEQFF. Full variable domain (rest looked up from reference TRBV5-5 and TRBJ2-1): DAGVTQSPTHLIKTRGQQVTLRCSPISGHKSVSWYQQVLGQGPQFIFQYYEKEERGRGNFPDRFSARQFPNYSSELNVNALLLGDSALYLCASFRPGQPYNEQFFGPGTRLTVL.

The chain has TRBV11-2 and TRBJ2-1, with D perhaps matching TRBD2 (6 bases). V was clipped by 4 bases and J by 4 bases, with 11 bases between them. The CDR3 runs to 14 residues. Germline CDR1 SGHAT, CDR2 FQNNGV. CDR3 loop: CASSYSGVYNEQFF. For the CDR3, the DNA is TGTGCCAGCAGCTATAGCGGTGTATACAATGAGCAGTTCTTC. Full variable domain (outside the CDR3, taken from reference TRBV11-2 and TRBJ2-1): EAGVAQSPRYKIIEKRQSVAFWCNPISGHATLYWYQQILGQGPKLLIQFQNNGVVDDSQLPKDRFSAERLKGVDSTLKIQPAKLEDSAVYLCASSYSGVYNEQFFGPGTRLTVL.

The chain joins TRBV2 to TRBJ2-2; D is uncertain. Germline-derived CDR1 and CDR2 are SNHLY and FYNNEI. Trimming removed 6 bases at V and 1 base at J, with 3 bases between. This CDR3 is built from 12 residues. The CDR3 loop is CASSRNTGELFF. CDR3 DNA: TGTGCCAGCAGCCGGAACACCGGGGAGCTGTTTTTT.

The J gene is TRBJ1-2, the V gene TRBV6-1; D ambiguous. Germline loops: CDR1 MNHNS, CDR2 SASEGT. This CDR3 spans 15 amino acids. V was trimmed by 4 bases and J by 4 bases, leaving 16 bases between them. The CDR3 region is CASSGRGWKAYGYTF. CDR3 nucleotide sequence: TGTGCCAGCAGTGGTCGGGGTTGGAAAGCCTATGGCTACACCTTC.